This paragraph reports one TCR beta chain. Its antigen remains unidentified. Germline CDR1 reads MNHEY; CDR2 reads SMNVEV (reference sequence). This CDR3 is built from 15 residues. No DNA is given. The sample originates from a study of synovial regulatory T cells in juvenile arthritis. Study results and caveats: Compared with other blood Treg cells, inflammation-associated Treg cells had reduced TCR diversity.

Here immunoSEQ multiplex PCR was the method, and the copy in TCRdb shows in-frame clones only, minus some. The sample spans about 9,900 clones; the ten largest clones claim less than 2%. The TCR originated in a donor younger than 30 with juvenile idiopathic arthritis. The V and J genes are TRBV27 and TRBJ2-7; TCRdb calls TRBD1, which cannot be checked without DNA. The specimen sequenced was Treg cells from blood. Documented subset: HLA-DR+ inflammation-associated blood Treg cells. CDR3 in amino acids: CASSSRQGRAYEQYF.